Following are 7 T cell receptor beta chains from one sample sequenced in a study of early T cells in non-severe SARS-CoV-2 infection. TCRdb fed the 5' RACE reads into MiXCR, producing one record per CDR3 protein. The top ten clones hold more than 3.5% of a sample with 30,000 or so distinct CDR3 sequences, around 7% of them seen once. Material for sequencing was whole blood. The receptor set was obtained from an adult who was a healthcare worker with PCR-confirmed SARS-CoV-2 infection or an uninfected control (not recorded which).

The chain recombines TRBV11-2 with TRBJ2-7; 15 nucleotides align to TRBD2. This CDR3 contains 19 residues. The ends lost 4 bases at V and 4 bases at J; junction bases unmatched: 14. Germline CDR1 and CDR2: SGHAT and FQNNGV. The chain's CDR3 is CASSSEGLAGGNVRYEQYF. The CDR3 DNA follows: TGTGCCAGCAGCTCCGAGGGACTAGCGGGAGGTAATGTCAGATACGAGCAGTACTTC.

This clonotype was found many times. The V gene is TRBV5-1, the J gene TRBJ2-1; 10 nucleotides agree with TRBD2. Trimming removed 3 bases from V and 4 bases from J; junction bases left unmatched: 4. The length of the CDR3 is 15 residues. CDR1 is SGHRS and CDR2 is YFSETQ in the germline V gene. CDR3 nucleotide sequence: TGCGCCAGCAGCTCTAGCGGGAGTTTATACAATGAGCAGTTCTTC. Translation: CASSSSGSLYNEQFF. Combining the CDR3 with reference TRBV5-1 and TRBJ2-1 gives the whole variable domain KAGVTQTPRYLIKTRGQQVTLSCSPISGHRSVSWYQQTPGQGLQFLFEYFSETQRNKGNFPGRFSGRQFSNSRSEMNVSTLELGDSALYLCASSSSGSLYNEQFFGPGTRLTVL.

This clonotype was seen more than once but under ten times. The genes are TRBV29-1 and TRBJ2-7; 12 bases agree with TRBD2. This CDR3 comprises 15 residues. Trimming took 4 bases from V and 0 from J; bases not matched to a gene: 4. Per the germline V gene, CDR1 is SQVTM and CDR2 is ANQGSEA. This CDR3 is CSVAATSGSSYEQYF. CDR3 bases: TGCAGCGTTGCAGCGACTAGCGGGAGCTCCTACGAGCAGTACTTC.

The CDR3 nucleotides are TGTGCCAGCAGCCCGGCCGCAGCTCCTGGGGCCAACGTCCTGACTTTC. Translated: CASSPAAAPGANVLTF. This chain connects TRBV28 to TRBJ2-6; no firm D call. The CDR3 runs to 16 residues. With 6 bases removed from V and 2 bases from J, the gap between germline ends came to 14 bases. Germline V gene sequence: CDR1 MDHEN, CDR2 SYDVKM.

The table lists this clonotype with many counts. V gene TRBV18 combines with J gene TRBJ1-3; no definite D call. Germline lookup yields CDR1 KGHSH and CDR2 LQKENI. The CDR3 contains 15 residues. The V gene lost 1 base and the J gene lost 0 bases, with 7 bases spanning the gap. CDR3: CASSPQGNSGNTIYF. The CDR3 DNA follows: TGTGCCAGCTCACCACAGGGAAACTCTGGAAACACCATATATTTT.

Many counts were recorded for this clonotype. This chain uses TRBV7-9 with TRBJ2-5, with 13 bases fitting TRBD2. The trim removed 6 bases at V and 2 bases at J, leaving 3 bases unmatched. Germline-derived CDR1 and CDR2 are SEHNR and FQNEAQ (reference sequence). The CDR3 is 15 residues long. The CDR3 region is CASSLGLAGQETQYF. In DNA form, the CDR3 reads TGTGCCAGCAGTTTGGGACTAGCGGGACAAGAGACCCAGTACTTC. The full variable domain, its missing parts supplied by reference TRBV7-9 and TRBJ2-5, is DTGVSQNPRHKITKRGQNVTFRCDPISEHNRLYWYRQTLGQGPEFLTYFQNEAQLEKSRLLSDRFSAERPKGSFSTLEIQRTEQGDSAMYLCASSLGLAGQETQYFGPGTRLLVL.

This clonotype was observed many times. J is TRBJ2-5 and V is TRBV27, with D unresolved. The CDR3 is 14 amino acids. The V end lost 5 bases, the J end lost 7 bases, and 17 bases lay between the germline ends. Germline lookup yields CDR1 MNHEY and CDR2 SMNVEV (reference sequence). For the CDR3, the DNA is TGTGCCAGCAGTAGGGCTCCGGTAGCAGGGACCCAGTACTTC. This sequence encodes CASSRAPVAGTQYF.